This T cell receptor (beta chain) derives from a study of spatial heterogeneity in lung cancer. TCR cDNA molecules each had a unique molecular identifier. TCRdb independently ran MiXCR on the 5' RACE reads; one entry per CDR3 protein. The repertoire holds fewer than 2,000 distinct CDR3 sequences, with approximately 27% as singletons. The time point here: sample taken at primary tumor resection. Unsorted tumor, nontumor lung tissue or cryopreserved PBMC supplied the whole RNA. Study-wide findings and caveats: Follow-up blood showed ubiquitous expanded tumor TCRs less than blood at resection did.

Germline V gives CDR1 SGHNT, CDR2 YENEEA. The CDR3 spans 17 residues. V lost 6 bases and J lost 2; bases outside the gene matches: 10. Notes on this clonotype: Its antigen is undetermined.

This chain links TRBV11-3 with TRBJ2-1; TRBD2 matches 10 bases. This TCR was recovered from a male donor with early-stage non-small cell lung cancer. Here the sequenced sample was PBMCs, taken at surgery. CDR3 nucleotides: TGTGCCAGCAGTTCCGACGTAGCGGGAGGAACCTACAATGAGCAGTTCTTC. This encodes CASSSDVAGGTYNEQFF.